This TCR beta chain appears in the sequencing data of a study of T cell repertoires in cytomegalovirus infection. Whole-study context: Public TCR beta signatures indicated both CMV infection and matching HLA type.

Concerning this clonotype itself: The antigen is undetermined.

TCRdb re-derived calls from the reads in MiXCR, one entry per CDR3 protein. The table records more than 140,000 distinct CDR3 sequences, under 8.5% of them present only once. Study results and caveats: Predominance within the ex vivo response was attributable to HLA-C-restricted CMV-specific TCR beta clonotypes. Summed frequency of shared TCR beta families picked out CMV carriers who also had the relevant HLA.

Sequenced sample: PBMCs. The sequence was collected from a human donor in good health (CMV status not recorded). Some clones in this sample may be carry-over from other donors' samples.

CDR3 sequence (DNA): TGTGCCAGCAGTGAACGTACAGGGCAAGAGACCCAGTACTTC. Residues: CASSERTGQETQYF. The V call is TRBV2, the J call TRBJ2-5, with D possibly being TRBD1 (6 bases). The CDR3 is 14 residues long. V was clipped by 2 bases and J by 2 bases, with 9 bases between them. The germline V gene encodes CDR1 SNHLY and CDR2 FYNNEI.